The next 15 T cell receptor beta chains were all read from a single sample in a study of blood T cell repertoires in COVID-19. Only in-frame clones appear in the TCRdb table, and some are missing; sequencing was by immunoSEQ multiplex PCR. This table has a few hundred thousand clones, around nine tenths appearing once. The sample comprised PBMCs or T cells enriched from blood (not recorded which). These receptors were obtained from a woman in her twenties or thirties who had recovered from COVID-19.

As DNA, the CDR3 is TGTGCCAGCAGTGACGTAGGGAGCTACGAGCAGTACTTC. As protein: CASSDVGSYEQYF. The chain combines TRBV6-4 with TRBJ2-7, with D maybe TRBD2 (5 bases). Germline V CDR1 and CDR2: MRHNA, SNTAGT. This CDR3 has 13 amino acids. The V gene lost 2 bases and the J gene lost 3 bases, with 8 bases spanning the gap.

V usage is TRBV19 and J usage is TRBJ1-5; 7 bases align to TRBD1. V was pared by 2 bases and J by 2 bases, with 6 bases of the junction left unmatched. Looked up from germline, CDR1 is LNHDA and CDR2 is SQIVND (reference sequence). The CDR3 spans 16 residues. CDR3 DNA sequence: TGTGCCAGTAGTATAAGTTCGGGACAGCGCAATCAGCCCCAGCATTTT. Protein product: CASSISSGQRNQPQHF.

Comments on this clone: Germline is not matched at one junction end, which may reflect a read error. This rearrangement joins TRBV9 to TRBJ1-1, with D perhaps matching TRBD1 (5 bases). CDR1 and CDR2 from the germline V gene are SGDLS and YYNGEE. This CDR3 is 14 amino acids long. The CDR3 here is CASSVAPGNAEAFF. The DNA for the CDR3 is TGTGCCAGCAGCGTAGCTCCAGGGAACGCTGAAGCTTTCTTT.

Worth noting for this clone: Different DNA sequences within this sample yield the same CDR3. The chain recombines TRBV27 with TRBJ2-7, with a possible D match to TRBD1 (7 bases). The CDR3 is 14 amino acids. Germline V lookup: CDR1 MNHEY, CDR2 SMNVEV (reference sequence). The germline V and J ends were trimmed by 2 bases and 3 bases, with 11 bases remaining between them. The CDR3, as DNA: TGTGCCAGCAGTTTAGGGCAGGGGGGCTACGAGCAGTACTTC. This translates into CASSLGQGGYEQYF.

J is TRBJ1-1 and V is TRBV12-3 or TRBV12-4; D is perhaps TRBD1 (6 bases). V dropped 5 bases and J dropped 5 bases, with 9 bases sitting between them. CDR3 length equals 12 residues. CDR3 region: CASSTGLTEAFF. CDR3 nucleotide sequence: TGTGCCAGCAGTACAGGGCTTACTGAAGCTTTCTTT.

The chain is built from TRBV6-4 and TRBJ2-1; 10 bases align to TRBD1. V lost 3 bases, J lost 9 bases, and 8 bases stayed unmatched. The CDR3 is 15 amino acids. Germline lookup yields CDR1 MRHNA and CDR2 SNTAGT. The CDR3, as DNA: TGTGCCAGCAGTGAACCTCGGACAGGGGGGGGTGAGCAGTTCTTC. The encoded protein is CASSEPRTGGGEQFF.

V is TRBV11-1 and J is TRBJ1-2; D is uncertain. Germline lookup yields CDR1 SGHAT and CDR2 FQDESV (reference sequence). Trimming removed 5 bases at V and 6 bases at J, with 13 bases between. This CDR3 comprises 13 residues. The CDR3 DNA is TGTGCCAGCAGCCGGGAAGGGTTCGATGGCTACACCTTC. This sequence encodes CASSREGFDGYTF.

This clone was recorded only once. The rearrangement joins TRBV6-2 or TRBV6-3 to TRBJ2-3; 7 bases map to TRBD1. The CDR3 length is 16 residues. With 2 bases clipped from V and 2 bases from J, the junction kept 7 bases outside the gene matches. Germline lookup yields CDR1 MNHEY and CDR2 SVGEGT. CDR3 DNA: TGTGCCAGCAGTTACCTGGGCAGGGGGTACACAGATACGCAGTATTTT. Encoded protein: CASSYLGRGYTDTQYF.

The chain uses TRBV5-4 and TRBJ1-2, with 7 nucleotides matching TRBD1. With V trimmed by 0 bases and J by 5 bases, 4 bases remained unmatched. This CDR3 has 14 residues. Germline loops: CDR1 SGHNT, CDR2 YYREEE (reference sequence). In nucleotides, the CDR3 is TGTGCCAGCAGCTTGGTAGGGACAGAGTATGGCTACACCTTC. Translation gives CASSLVGTEYGYTF.

The J gene is TRBJ2-4, the V gene TRBV30, with D hard to call. Germline V gene lookup returns CDR1 GTSNPN and CDR2 SVGIG (reference sequence). There are 13 residues in the CDR3. V dropped 4 bases and J dropped 4 bases, with 11 bases sitting between them. The CDR3 reads CAWNTNRKNIQYF. CDR3 in DNA: TGTGCCTGGAACACCAACAGAAAAAACATTCAGTACTTC.

The genes are TRBV30 and TRBJ1-5; D is unclear. The V gene's germline CDR1 is GTSNPN and CDR2 SVGIG (reference sequence). The CDR3 totals 12 residues. This CDR3 is CAWSGYNQPQHF. The CDR3 nucleotides are TGTGCTTGGTCGGGTTACAATCAGCCCCAGCATTTT. Full variable domain (rest looked up from reference TRBV30 and TRBJ1-5): SQTIHQWPATLVQPVGSPLSLECTVEGTSNPNLYWYRQAAGRGLQLLFYSVGIGQISSEVPQNLSASRPQDRQFILSSKKLLLSDSGFYLCAWSGYNQPQHFGDGTRLSIL.

The V call is TRBV19, the J call TRBJ1-5; D is undetermined. The CDR3 totals 14 residues. Trimming stripped 5 bases from V and 0 bases from J, with 8 bases between. Germline assignment: CDR1 LNHDA and CDR2 SQIVND (reference sequence). CDR3 sequence reads: CASSPDYSNQPQHF. The CDR3 nucleotides are TGTGCCAGTAGTCCGGACTATAGCAATCAGCCCCAGCATTTT.

The V gene is TRBV5-6, the J gene TRBJ1-1, with TRBD1 identical over 9 bases. Unmatched junction bases numbered 5, after V lost 4 bases and J lost 4 bases. The V gene's germline CDR1 is SGHDT and CDR2 YYEEEE. The CDR3 is made up of 14 amino acids. The CDR3, as DNA: TGTGCCAGCAGCAGGGACAGGGTGGGCACTGAAGCTTTCTTT. Amino acid sequence: CASSRDRVGTEAFF.

This chain uses TRBV5-1 with TRBJ2-1; a possible D gene is TRBD2 (6 bases). Germline values: CDR1 SGHRS, CDR2 YFSETQ. V dropped 6 bases and J dropped 4 bases, with 17 bases sitting between them. The CDR3 runs to 15 residues. The CDR3 sequence: CASTITDGGYNEQFF. For the CDR3, the DNA is TGCGCCAGCACAATCACGGACGGAGGGTACAATGAGCAGTTCTTC.

The chain combines TRBV6-2 or TRBV6-3 with TRBJ2-1, with 7 bases aligning to TRBD2. CDR1 is MNHEY and CDR2 is SVGEGT in the germline V gene. The CDR3 has 15 residues. Trimming removed 0 bases from V and 4 bases from J; junction bases left unmatched: 3. The CDR3 DNA is TGTGCCAGCAGTTACTCGCGGGGGTTATACAATGAGCAGTTCTTC. Its protein product is CASSYSRGLYNEQFF.